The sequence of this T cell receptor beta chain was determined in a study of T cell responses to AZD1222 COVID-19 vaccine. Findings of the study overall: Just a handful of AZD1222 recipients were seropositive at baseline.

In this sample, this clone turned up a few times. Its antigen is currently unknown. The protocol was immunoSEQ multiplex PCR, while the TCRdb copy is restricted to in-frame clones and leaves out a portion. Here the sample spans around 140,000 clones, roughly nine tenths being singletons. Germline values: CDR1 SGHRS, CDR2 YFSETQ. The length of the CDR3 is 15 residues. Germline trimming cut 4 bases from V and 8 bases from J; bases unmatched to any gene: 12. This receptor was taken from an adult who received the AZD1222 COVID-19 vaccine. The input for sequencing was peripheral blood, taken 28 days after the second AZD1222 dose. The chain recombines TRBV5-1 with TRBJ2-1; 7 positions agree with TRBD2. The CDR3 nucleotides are TGCGCCAGCAGCCCCGGGGGGAGGACGGGGGATGAGCAGTTCTTC. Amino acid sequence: CASSPGGRTGDEQFF.